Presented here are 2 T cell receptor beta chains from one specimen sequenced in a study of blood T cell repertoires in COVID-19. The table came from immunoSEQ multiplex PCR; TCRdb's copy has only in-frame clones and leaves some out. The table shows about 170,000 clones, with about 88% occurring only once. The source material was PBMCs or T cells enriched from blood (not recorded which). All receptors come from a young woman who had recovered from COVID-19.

The CDR3 sequence is CASTARQGAYEQYF. In nucleotides, the CDR3 is TGTGCCAGCACGGCCCGACAGGGGGCCTACGAGCAGTACTTC. V gene TRBV27 combines with J gene TRBJ2-7, with 9 positions matching TRBD1. Germline assignment: CDR1 MNHEY and CDR2 SMNVEV (reference sequence). Trimming took 7 bases from V and 2 from J; bases not matched to a gene: 6. The CDR3 contains 14 residues.

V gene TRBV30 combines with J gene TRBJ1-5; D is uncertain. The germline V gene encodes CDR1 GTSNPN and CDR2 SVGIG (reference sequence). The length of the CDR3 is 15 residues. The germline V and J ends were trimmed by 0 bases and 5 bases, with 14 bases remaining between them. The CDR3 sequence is CAWSVGGRRDQPQHF. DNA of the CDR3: TGTGCCTGGAGTGTAGGTGGCAGGCGGGATCAGCCCCAGCATTTT.